The 7 T cell receptor beta chains in this list originate from one sample, sequenced in a study of read filtering for tumor transcriptome and immune sequencing. This library used about 360 ng RNA and molecular barcoded adaptors spanning alpha/delta and beta/gamma chains. TCRdb ran MiXCR on the reads and lists one entry per CDR3 protein. In the table there are some 140,000 distinct CDR3 sequences, roughly 13% of which are singletons. Sequencing used a population of CD138-negative cells sorted from bone marrow. Receptors originate from a donor at least 40 years old with multiple myeloma.

This clonotype was counted at least ten times. The chain employs TRBV12-3 or TRBV12-4 and TRBJ2-7; D is possibly TRBD1 (6 bases). V was pared by 5 bases and J by 3 bases, with 14 bases between. The CDR3 length is 14 residues. CDR3 DNA: TGTGCCAGCAGTCAAAGGATCAGGGGCTACGAGCAGTACTTC. The encoded protein is CASSQRIRGYEQYF.

This chain links TRBV25-1 with TRBJ2-7; 7 bases fit TRBD1. CDR1 is MGHDK, CDR2 SYGVNS, per germline. This CDR3 comprises 11 residues. The DNA for the CDR3 is TGTGCTACCGGGACAGCCTACGAGCAGTACTTC. Its translation: CATGTAYEQYF.

Ten or more counts support this clonotype. The CDR3 sequence is CASSLQGGGYNEQFF. For the CDR3, the DNA is TGCGCCAGCAGCCTACAGGGTGGGGGATACAATGAGCAGTTCTTC. The chain joins TRBV5-1 to TRBJ2-1, with D maybe TRBD1 (6 bases). From germline, CDR1 is SGHRS and CDR2 YFSETQ. Trimming left V 4 bases short and J 4 bases short, with 15 bases between. This CDR3 is 15 amino acids long.

With respect to this clonotype: A read error may be the cause here, since a much bigger clone is one base away. The rearrangement uses TRBV14 and TRBJ2-5; 7 nucleotides align to TRBD1. From germline, CDR1 is SGHDN and CDR2 FVKESK. This CDR3 has 15 amino acids. CDR3: CASSHAGTEIETQHF. The CDR3 coding sequence is TGTGCCAGCAGCCATGCCGGGACAGAAATAGAGACCCAGCACTTC.

With regard to this clonotype: This may stem from a read error, because a much larger clone lies one nucleotide away. The chain carries TRBV15 and TRBJ2-1; 8 nucleotides match TRBD2. The CDR3 extends over 15 amino acids. The germline V gene has CDR1 LNHNV and CDR2 YYDKDF (reference sequence). The CDR3 is CATSFKRELYNGQFF. Written as DNA, the CDR3 is TGTGCCACCAGCTTCAAGCGGGAGTTGTACAATGGGCAGTTCTTC.

This clonotype was detected many times. The CDR3 DNA sequence: TGTGCCAGCCGTCTCCCGGGACAGACCCACAATGAGCAGTTCTTC. It codes for CASRLPGQTHNEQFF. The chain links TRBV6-6 to TRBJ2-1; 7 nucleotides match TRBD1. Germline V CDR1 and CDR2: MNHNY, SVGAGI (reference sequence). V was clipped by 8 bases and J by 5 bases; unmatched bases: 12. The CDR3 loop spans 15 amino acids.

This clonotype was observed many times. The chain joins TRBV10-3 to TRBJ2-7, with a weak D call TRBD1 (5 bases). Germline V gives CDR1 ENHRY, CDR2 SYGVKD. V was pared by 6 bases and J by 5 bases, with 14 bases between. The CDR3 has 13 amino acids. This CDR3 reads CAISRERANEQYF. The CDR3 DNA reads TGTGCCATCAGCAGGGAAAGGGCTAACGAGCAGTACTTC.